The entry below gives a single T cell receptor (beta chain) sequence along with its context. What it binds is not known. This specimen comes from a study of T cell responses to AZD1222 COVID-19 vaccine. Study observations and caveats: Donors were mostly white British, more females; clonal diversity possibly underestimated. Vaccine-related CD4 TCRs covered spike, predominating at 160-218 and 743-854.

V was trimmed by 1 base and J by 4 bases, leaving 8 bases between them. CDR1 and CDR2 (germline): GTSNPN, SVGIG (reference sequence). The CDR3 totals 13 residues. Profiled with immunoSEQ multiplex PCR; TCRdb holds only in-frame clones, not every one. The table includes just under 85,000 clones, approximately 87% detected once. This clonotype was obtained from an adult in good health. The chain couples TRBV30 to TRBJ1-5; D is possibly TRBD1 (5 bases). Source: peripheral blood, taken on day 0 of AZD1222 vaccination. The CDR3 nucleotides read TGTGCCTGGAGTGGACAGCCTAATCAGCCCCAGCATTTT. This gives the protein CAWSGQPNQPQHF.